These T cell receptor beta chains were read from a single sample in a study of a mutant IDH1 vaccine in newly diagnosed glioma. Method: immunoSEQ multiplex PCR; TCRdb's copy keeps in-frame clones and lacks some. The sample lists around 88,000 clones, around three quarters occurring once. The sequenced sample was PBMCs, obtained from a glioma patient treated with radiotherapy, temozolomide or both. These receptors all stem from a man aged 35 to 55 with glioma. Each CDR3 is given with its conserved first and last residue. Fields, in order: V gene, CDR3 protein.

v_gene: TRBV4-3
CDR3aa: CASSRYRGPQETQYF

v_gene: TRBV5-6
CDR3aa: CASSLGSSNQPQHF

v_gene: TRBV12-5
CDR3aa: CASGLASGTAGKGEQFF

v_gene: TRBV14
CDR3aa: CASSLLTGGKDTQYF

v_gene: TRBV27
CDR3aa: CASSLKVNQPQHF

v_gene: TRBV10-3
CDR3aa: CAISELSGTSYNEQFF

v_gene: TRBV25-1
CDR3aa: CASSVQGNSNSPLHF

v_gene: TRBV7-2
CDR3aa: CASSLVEGANTEAFF

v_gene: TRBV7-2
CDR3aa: CASSLMASGLETQYF

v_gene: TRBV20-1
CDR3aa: CSAWTNEKLFF

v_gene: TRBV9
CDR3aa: CASSVGGEETQYF

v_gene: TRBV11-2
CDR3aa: CASSLVRGRGNDTQYF

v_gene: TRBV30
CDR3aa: CAWSVGQGINSPLHF

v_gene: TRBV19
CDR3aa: CASSIPRGRIQPQHF

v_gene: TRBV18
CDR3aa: CASSPPAGLDYNEQFF

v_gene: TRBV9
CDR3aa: CASSDPGHEQYF

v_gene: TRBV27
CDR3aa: CASSFWTGYVYEQYF

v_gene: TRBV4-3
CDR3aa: CASSQEGPGYNEQFF

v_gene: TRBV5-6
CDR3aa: CASSPGPAATNEKLFF

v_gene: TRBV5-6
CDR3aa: CASSPGQFF

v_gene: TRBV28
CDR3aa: CASSPHLPLNGDQPQHF

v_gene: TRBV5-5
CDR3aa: CASSRGGALNTEAFF

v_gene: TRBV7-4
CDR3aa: CASSSPFRQGPNEKLFF

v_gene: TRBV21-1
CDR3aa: CASLGGGLTQQETQYF

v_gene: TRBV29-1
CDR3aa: CSVDRGYGYTF

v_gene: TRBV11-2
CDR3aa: CASVGPSYEQYF

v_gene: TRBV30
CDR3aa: CACKTGADTQYF

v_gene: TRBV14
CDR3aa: CASSQAGGGLAVYNEQFF

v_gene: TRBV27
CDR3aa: CASSFVGYSTEAFF

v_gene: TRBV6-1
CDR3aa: CASSPTGGVGNTIYF

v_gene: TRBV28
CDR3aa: CASVPNTRGTGELFF

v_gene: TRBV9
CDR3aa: CASSPRTGAALGDTQYF

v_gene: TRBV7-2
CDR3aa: CASSLVAGGGNEKLFF

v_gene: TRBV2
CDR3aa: CASSASGGALETQYF

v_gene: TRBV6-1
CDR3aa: CASSEKGQPRRNTIYF

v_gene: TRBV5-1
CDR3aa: CASSLLASGGADTQYF

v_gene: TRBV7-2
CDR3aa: CASSLSAGGREKLFF

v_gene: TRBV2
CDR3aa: CASSSSRQFF